The following is a T cell receptor beta chain sequence with its context. The antigen it recognizes is unknown. Per-base qualities were not stored, and no clone one base away is much larger. CD8 naive samples consisted of CD45RO-negative cells that were positively selected for CCR7, yielding a CD45RA+CCR7+ population without TemRA cells. Healthy HIV-negative adults with no recently reported acute infections or vaccinations were included as donors. Every donor was a Caucasian adult residing in Nashville, Tennessee, USA. Blood was obtained by leukapheresis, after which PBMCs were separated by Ficoll-Histopaque density gradient centrifugation and cryopreserved in liquid nitrogen vapor phase. Analytical flow cytometry was used to check the purity and quantity of every magnetically sorted T cell population. Genomic DNA was isolated from every sorted fraction and measured by UV absorbance on a Nanodrop 2000c.

These data originate in a study of shared clonotypes between healthy human individuals (dated by TCRdb to 2018 to 2021). Background on the whole study: The cohort included a few men and a couple of women between 18 and 49 years of age. For each donor, CD4 naive and CD4 memory were each run on three plates, CD8 naive on two plates, and CD8 memory on one plate. To estimate repertoire size and how much clonotype sharing occurs between individuals, the study deeply sequenced the blood TCR repertoires of five or six healthy adults. To increase sequencing depth and limit assay-specific biases, different laboratories used diverse techniques to prepare libraries and sequence TCR repertoires. Each donor's leukapheresis produced roughly between roughly 0.85 and 9.5 billion PBMCs. The study at large found these results: Pairwise subsampling led to the expectation that sequencing depth would affect the degree of clonotype sharing among donors. Only blood was sampled, and tissue TCR repertoires likely differ from those in blood. Compared with non-shared clonotypes, the clonotypes found in all four sorted-subset donors had higher generation probabilities. The genetic and exposure-history diversity represented was limited by the small number of donors. Around 5.4% of naive CD4, 3.5% of naive CD8, approximately 2% of memory CD4, and less than 0.45% of memory CD8 clonotypes were shared across several donors. Even with the large sequencing depth, rarefaction of the sorted-subset datasets indicated that sequencing was incomplete. Estimated clonotype richness was generally larger for naive than for memory subsets.

TCR CDR3 regions were amplified from genomic DNA by multiplex PCR using the deep immunoSEQ assay. Extracted genomic DNA from each cell subset was spread evenly across all wells of several immunoSEQ 96-well plates, with each plate serving as a replicate. For sorted subsets, 150 to 250 ng genomic DNA, equal to 30,000 or so T cell genomes, was loaded into each replicate PCR. Purified libraries were quantified with a Qubit 3.0 fluorometer, sized on a Bioanalyzer 2100, and re-quantified with the KAPA Library Quantification kit. A separate single-read 150-cycle Illumina NextSeq 550 flow cell was used to sequence each immunoSEQ 96-well plate. The study's own analysis went as follows. The immunoSEQ output contained only junctional sequences without quality scores, so filtering could not match that applied to full-length reads. Sequences were annotated with PyIR, a Python wrapper for IgBLAST v1.9, using IMGT germline references to assign V/J genes and CDR3. Reads with weak V/J assignments (E-value above 1e-6), missing CDR3, stop codons, out-of-frame junctions, or ambiguous translated residues were removed. V3J clonotypes were defined as sequences sharing the same inferred V gene, J gene, and CDR3 amino acid sequence. Percentage overlap between repertoires was calculated by dividing the number of shared unique clonotypes by the size of the smaller repertoire. Richness of each repertoire was evaluated using RTK rarefaction, the Chao1 estimator, and Recon v2.1 estimates of unobserved clonotypes. Generation probabilities were computed with OLGA for all TCRbeta clonotypes obtained by the gDNA method from several donors. The table comes from immuneACCESS by way of TCRdb, which keeps in-frame sequences with V and J called. Part of the clones is missing from these tables; in studies checked, under half for an unresolved V gene and the rest for unknown reasons. V and J calls and clone size come straight from that table; D and trimming were deduced from the DNA. Present in this sample are nearly 2 million clones, about 95% of which were seen just once. The top ten constitute 1.2% of the sample.

The CDR3 covers 14 residues, taking in both the cysteine and the phenylalanine. The read is trimmed to its CDR3 DNA, 42 bases read in frame from base 1. Via the germline V gene, CDR1 is MNHNS and CDR2 SASEGT. Relative to germline, V is 2 bases shorter and J is 4 bases shorter, with 9 bases between their ends. The sequence links TRBV6-1 to TRBJ2-1; the D gene is possibly TRBD1 or TRBD2, with 7 bases matching each. Material: naive CD8+ T cells sorted from blood. The cell subset or site tag for this specimen amounts to: CD45RA+CCR7+. The TCR sequence derives from a man aged 18 to 30 in good health. The CDR3 in this case is CASSEQGGYNEQFF. The nucleotide sequence is given as TGTGCCAGCAGTGAACAGGGGGGGTACAATGAGCAGTTCTTC.